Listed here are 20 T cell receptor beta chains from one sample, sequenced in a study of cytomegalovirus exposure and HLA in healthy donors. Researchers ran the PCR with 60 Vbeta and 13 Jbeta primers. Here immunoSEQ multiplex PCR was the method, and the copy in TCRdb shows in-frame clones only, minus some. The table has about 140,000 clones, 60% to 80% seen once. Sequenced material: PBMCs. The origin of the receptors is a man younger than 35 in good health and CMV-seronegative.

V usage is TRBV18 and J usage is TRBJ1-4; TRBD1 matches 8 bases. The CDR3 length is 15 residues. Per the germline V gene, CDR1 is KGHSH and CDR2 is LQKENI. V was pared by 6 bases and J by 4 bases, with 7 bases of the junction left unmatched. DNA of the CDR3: TGTGCCAGCTCTCCCGGACAGGGCGGTAATGAAAAACTGTTTTTT. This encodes CASSPGQGGNEKLFF.

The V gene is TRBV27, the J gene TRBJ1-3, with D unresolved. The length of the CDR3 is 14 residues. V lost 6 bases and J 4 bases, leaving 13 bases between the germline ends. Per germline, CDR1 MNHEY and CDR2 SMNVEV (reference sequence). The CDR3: CASRHRAEGNTIYF. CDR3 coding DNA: TGTGCCAGCAGACACCGAGCGGAGGGAAACACCATATATTTT.

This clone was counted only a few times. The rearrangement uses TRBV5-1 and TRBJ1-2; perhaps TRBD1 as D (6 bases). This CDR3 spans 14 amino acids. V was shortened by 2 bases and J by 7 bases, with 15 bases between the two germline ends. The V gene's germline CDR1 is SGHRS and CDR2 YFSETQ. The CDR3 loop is CASSFLQGPPGYTF. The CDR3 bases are TGCGCCAGCAGCTTCCTTCAGGGGCCCCCTGGCTACACCTTC.

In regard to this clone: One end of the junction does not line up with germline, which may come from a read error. The CDR3 sequence is CSSSLADRTLAKNIQYF. The CDR3 DNA sequence: TGTTCCAGCAGCTTAGCGGACAGGACCCTAGCCAAAAACATTCAGTACTTC. This chain connects TRBV7-9 to TRBJ2-4; D perhaps matches TRBD1 (7 bases). Germline assignment: CDR1 SEHNR and CDR2 FQNEAQ (reference sequence). This CDR3 region has 17 residues.

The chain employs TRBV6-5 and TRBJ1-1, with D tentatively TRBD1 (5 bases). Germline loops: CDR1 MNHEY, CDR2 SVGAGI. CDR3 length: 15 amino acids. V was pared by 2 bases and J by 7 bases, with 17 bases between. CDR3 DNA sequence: TGTGCCAGCAGTTACGGTCGGGGGGGACGGATTGAAGCTTTCTTT. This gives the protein CASSYGRGGRIEAFF.

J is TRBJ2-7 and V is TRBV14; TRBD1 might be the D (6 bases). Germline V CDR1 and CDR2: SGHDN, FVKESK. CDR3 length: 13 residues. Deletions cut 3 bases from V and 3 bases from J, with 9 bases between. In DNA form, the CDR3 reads TGTGCCAGCAGCCATTACAGGGACTACGAGCAGTACTTC. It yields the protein CASSHYRDYEQYF.

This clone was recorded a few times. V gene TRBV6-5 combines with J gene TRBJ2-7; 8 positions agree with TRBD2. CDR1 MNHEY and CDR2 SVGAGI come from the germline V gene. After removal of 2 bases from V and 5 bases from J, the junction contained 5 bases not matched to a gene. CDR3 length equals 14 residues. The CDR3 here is CASSYPGGRDEQYF. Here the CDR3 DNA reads TGTGCCAGCAGTTACCCGGGGGGGAGAGACGAGCAGTACTTC.

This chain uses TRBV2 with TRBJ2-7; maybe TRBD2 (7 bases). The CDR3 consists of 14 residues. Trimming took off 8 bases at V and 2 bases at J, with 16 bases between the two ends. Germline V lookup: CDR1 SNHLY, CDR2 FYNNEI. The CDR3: CASEEGGRTYEQYF. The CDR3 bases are TGTGCCAGCGAGGAGGGGGGGAGGACCTACGAGCAGTACTTC.

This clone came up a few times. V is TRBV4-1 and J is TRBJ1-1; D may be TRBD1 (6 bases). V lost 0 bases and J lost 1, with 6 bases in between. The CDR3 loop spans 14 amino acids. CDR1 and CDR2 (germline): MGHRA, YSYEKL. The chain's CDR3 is CASSQEGANTEAFF. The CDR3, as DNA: TGCGCCAGCAGCCAAGAGGGGGCGAACACTGAAGCTTTCTTT.

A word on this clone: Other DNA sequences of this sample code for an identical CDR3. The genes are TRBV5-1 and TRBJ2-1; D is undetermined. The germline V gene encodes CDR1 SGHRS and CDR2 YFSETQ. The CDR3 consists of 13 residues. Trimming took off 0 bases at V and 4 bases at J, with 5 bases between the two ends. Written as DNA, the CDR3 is TGCGCCAGCAGCTTGGACTCTTACAATGAGCAGTTCTTC. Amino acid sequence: CASSLDSYNEQFF.

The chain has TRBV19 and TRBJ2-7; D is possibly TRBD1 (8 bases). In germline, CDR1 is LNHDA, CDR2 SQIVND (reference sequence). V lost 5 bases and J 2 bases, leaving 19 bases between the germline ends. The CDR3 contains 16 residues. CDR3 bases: TGTGCCAGTAGTTGGGGGGGGACAGGTGGAGCCTACGAGCAGTACTTC. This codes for CASSWGGTGGAYEQYF.

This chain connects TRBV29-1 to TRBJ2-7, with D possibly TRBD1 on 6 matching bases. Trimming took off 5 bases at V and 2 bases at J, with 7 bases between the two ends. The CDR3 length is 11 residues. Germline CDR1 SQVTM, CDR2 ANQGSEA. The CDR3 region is CSVPGAYEQYF. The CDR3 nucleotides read TGCAGCGTTCCAGGGGCCTACGAGCAGTACTTC.

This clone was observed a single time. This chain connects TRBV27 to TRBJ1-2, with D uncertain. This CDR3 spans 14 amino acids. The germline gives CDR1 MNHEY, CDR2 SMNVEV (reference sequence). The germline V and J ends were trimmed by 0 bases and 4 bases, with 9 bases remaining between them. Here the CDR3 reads CASSLSAGSYGYTF. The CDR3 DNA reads TGTGCCAGCAGTTTATCGGCGGGGTCCTATGGCTACACCTTC.

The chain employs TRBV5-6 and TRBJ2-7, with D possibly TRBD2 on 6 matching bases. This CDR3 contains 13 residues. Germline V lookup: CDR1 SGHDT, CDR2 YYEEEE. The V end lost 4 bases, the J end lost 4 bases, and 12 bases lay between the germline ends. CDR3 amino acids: CASSLRDWYEQYF. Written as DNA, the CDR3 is TGTGCCAGCAGCCTTAGGGACTGGTACGAGCAGTACTTC.

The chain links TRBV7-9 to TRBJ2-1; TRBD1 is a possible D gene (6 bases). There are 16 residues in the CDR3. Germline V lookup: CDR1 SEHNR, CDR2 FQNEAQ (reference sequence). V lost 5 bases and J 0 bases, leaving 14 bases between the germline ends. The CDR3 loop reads CASSGSGTNSYNEQFF. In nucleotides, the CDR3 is TGTGCCAGCAGCGGATCCGGGACAAACTCCTACAATGAGCAGTTCTTC.

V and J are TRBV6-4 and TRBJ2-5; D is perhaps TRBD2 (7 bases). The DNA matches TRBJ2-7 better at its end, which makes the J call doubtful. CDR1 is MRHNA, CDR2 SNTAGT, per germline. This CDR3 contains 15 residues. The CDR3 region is CASSDPGGPTYEQYF. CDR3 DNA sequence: TGTGCCAGCAGTGATCCGGGGGGCCCAACCTACGAGCAGTACTTC.

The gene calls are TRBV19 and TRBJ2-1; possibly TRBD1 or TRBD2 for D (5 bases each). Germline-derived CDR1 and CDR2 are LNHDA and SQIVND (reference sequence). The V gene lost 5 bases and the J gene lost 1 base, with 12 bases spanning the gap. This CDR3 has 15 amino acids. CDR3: CASSLGTGSYNEQFF. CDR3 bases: TGTGCCAGTAGTCTAGGGACGGGGTCCTACAATGAGCAGTTCTTC.

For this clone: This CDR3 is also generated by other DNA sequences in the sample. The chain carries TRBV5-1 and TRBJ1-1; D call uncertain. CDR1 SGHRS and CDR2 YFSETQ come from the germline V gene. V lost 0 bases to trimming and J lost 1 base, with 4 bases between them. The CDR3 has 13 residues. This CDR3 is CASSLAGNTEAFF. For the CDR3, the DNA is TGCGCCAGCAGCTTGGCAGGGAACACTGAAGCTTTCTTT.

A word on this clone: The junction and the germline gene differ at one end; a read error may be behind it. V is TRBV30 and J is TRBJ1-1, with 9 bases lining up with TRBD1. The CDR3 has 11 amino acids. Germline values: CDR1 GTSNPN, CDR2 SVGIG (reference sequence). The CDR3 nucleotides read TGTGCCTGGGACAGGGGGATCTTCGTGGGGTTT. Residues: CAWDRGIFVGF.

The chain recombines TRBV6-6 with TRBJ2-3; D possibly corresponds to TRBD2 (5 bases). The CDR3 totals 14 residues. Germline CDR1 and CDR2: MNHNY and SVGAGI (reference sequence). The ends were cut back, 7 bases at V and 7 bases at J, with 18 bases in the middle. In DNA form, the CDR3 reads TGTGCCAGCACTCCAGCGGCTTCACTAAATACGCAGTATTTT. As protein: CASTPAASLNTQYF.